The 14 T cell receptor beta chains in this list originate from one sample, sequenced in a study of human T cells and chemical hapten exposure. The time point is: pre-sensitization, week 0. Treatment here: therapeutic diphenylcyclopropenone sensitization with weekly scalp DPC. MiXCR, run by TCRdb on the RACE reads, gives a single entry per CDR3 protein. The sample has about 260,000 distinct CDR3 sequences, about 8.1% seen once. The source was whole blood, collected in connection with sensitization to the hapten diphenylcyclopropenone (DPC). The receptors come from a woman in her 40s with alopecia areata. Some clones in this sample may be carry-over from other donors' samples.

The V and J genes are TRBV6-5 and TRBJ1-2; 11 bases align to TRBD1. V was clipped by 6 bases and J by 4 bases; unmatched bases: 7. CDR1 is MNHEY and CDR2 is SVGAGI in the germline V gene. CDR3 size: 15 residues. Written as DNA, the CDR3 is TGTGCCAGCAGATACGGACAGGGGGCGACCTATGGCTACACCTTC. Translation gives CASRYGQGATYGYTF.

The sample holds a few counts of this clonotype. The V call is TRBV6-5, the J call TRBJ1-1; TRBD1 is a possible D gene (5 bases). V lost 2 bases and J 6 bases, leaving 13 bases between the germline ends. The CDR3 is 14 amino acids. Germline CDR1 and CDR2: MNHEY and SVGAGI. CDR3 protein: CASSYAGRGPEAFF. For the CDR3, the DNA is TGTGCCAGCAGTTACGCGGGCCGGGGCCCTGAAGCTTTCTTT.

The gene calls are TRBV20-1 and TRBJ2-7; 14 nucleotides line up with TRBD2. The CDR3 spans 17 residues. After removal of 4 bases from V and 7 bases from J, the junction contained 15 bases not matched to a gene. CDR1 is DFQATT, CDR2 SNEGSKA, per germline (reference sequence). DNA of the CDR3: TGCAGTGCTACGGGACTAGCGGGAGCCACCGCCGGGAGAGAGCAGTACTTC. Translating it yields CSATGLAGATAGREQYF.

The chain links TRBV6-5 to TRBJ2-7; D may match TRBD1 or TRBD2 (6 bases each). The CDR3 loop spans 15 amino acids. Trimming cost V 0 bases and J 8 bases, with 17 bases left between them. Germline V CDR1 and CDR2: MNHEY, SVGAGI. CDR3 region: CASSYSRGQGKQQYF. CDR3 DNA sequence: TGTGCCAGCAGTTACTCTCGGGGGCAGGGCAAGCAGCAGTACTTC.

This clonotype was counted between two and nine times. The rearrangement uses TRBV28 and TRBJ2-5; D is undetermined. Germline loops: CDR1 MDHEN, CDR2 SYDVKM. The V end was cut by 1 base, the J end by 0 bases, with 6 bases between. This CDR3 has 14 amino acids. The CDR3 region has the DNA TGTGCCAGCAGTTTATCTGGGTACCAAGAGACCCAGTACTTC. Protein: CASSLSGYQETQYF.

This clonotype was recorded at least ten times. For the CDR3, the DNA is TGTGCCAGCTCACCAATCGCGAGGGGACGGAACACTGAAGCTTTCTTT. Translated: CASSPIARGRNTEAFF. The chain carries TRBV18 and TRBJ1-1, with TRBD1 as a possible D gene (5 bases). Germline values: CDR1 KGHSH, CDR2 LQKENI. The CDR3 sequence is 16 residues long. V lost 2 bases and J 1 base, leaving 14 bases between the germline ends.

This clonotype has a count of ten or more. CDR3 region: CASSYAGTENTGELFF. The CDR3 DNA reads as TGTGCCAGCAGTTACGCCGGGACGGAGAACACCGGGGAGCTGTTTTTT. The chain has TRBV6-5 and TRBJ2-2, with D perhaps given as TRBD1 or TRBD2 (5 bases each). The germline CDR1 and CDR2 sequences are MNHEY and SVGAGI. V dropped 2 bases and J dropped 1 base, with 11 bases sitting between them. The CDR3 spans 16 residues.

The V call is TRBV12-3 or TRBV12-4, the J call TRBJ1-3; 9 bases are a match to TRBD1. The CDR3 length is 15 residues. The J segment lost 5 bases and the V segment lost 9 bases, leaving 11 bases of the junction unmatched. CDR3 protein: CASFRLGQGRNTIYF. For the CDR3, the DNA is TGTGCCAGTTTCAGACTTGGACAGGGGCGAAACACCATATATTTT.

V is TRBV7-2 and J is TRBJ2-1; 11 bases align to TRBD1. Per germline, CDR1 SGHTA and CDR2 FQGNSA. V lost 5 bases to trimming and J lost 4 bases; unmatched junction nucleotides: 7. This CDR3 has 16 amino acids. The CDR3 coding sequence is TGTGCCAGCAGCCCTGGGACAGGGGGAATATACAATGAGCAGTTCTTC. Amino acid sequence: CASSPGTGGIYNEQFF.

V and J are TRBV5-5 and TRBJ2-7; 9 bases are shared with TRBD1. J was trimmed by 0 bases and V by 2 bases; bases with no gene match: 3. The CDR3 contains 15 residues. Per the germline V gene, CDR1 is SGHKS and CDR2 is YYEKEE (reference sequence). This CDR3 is CASSFGQGSSYEQYF. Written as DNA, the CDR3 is TGTGCCAGCAGCTTCGGACAGGGGAGCTCCTACGAGCAGTACTTC.

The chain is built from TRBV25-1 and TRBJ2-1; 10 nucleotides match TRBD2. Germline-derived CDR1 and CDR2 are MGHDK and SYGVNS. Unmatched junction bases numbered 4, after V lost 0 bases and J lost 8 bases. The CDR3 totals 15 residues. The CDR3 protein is CASSEYGTSDHEQFF. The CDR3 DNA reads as TGTGCCAGCAGTGAATACGGGACTAGCGACCATGAGCAGTTCTTC.

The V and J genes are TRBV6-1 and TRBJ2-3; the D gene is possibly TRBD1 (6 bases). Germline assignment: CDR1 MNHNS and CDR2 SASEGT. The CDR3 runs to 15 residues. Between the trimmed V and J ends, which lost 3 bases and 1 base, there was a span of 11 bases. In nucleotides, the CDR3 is TGTGCCAGCAGTGAGGGACATGGAGGCACAGATACGCAGTATTTT. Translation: CASSEGHGGTDTQYF.

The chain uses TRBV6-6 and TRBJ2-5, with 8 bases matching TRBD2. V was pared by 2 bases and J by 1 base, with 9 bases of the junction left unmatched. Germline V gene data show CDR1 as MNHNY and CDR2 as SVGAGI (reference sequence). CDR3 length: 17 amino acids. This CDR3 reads CASSYPVLAAFQETQYF. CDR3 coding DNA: TGTGCCAGCAGTTACCCCGTACTAGCGGCATTCCAAGAGACCCAGTACTTC.

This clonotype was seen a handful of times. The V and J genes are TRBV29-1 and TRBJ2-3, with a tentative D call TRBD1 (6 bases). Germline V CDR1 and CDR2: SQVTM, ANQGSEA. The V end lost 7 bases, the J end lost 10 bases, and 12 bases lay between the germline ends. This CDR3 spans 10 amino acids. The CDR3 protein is CSAGPGAQYF. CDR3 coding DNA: TGCAGCGCCGGACCAGGGGCGCAGTATTTT.